The 16 T cell receptor beta chains presented below share a single source sample, sequenced in a study of blood T cell repertoires in COVID-19. The repertoire was sequenced with immunoSEQ multiplex PCR; TCRdb's copy has only in-frame clones and lacks some. The sample shows some 300,000 clones, around 90% of them seen only once. Sequencing was performed on PBMCs or T cells enriched from blood (not recorded which). The receptors come from a woman aged 40 to 50 who had recovered from COVID-19.

V gene TRBV30 combines with J gene TRBJ2-1, with D possibly matching TRBD2 (5 bases). There are 16 residues in the CDR3. V was shortened by 4 bases and J by 6 bases, with 22 bases between the two germline ends. CDR1 is GTSNPN, CDR2 SVGIG, per germline (reference sequence). In nucleotides, the CDR3 is TGTGCCTGGACCACCCCCGGGATCATAATCTCCAATGAGCAGTTCTTC. As protein: CAWTTPGIIISNEQFF.

The chain couples TRBV2 to TRBJ1-1; D unresolved. The CDR3 consists of 15 residues. The V and J ends lost 7 bases and 4 bases respectively, with 19 bases between them. CDR1 is SNHLY and CDR2 is FYNNEI in the germline V gene. The CDR3 nucleotides read TGTGCCAGCAAGCAGTCTGACATCCCCCTCACTGAAGCTTTCTTT. Translating gives CASKQSDIPLTEAFF.

The count of this clone is one. V and J are TRBV11-1 and TRBJ2-5, with D possibly being TRBD1 (5 bases). V was shortened by 0 bases and J by 9 bases, with 11 bases between the two germline ends. This CDR3 contains 13 residues. Germline assignment: CDR1 SGHAT and CDR2 FQDESV (reference sequence). CDR3 residues: CASSLAPQAPQYF. CDR3 bases: TGTGCCAGCAGCTTAGCCCCACAGGCCCCCCAGTACTTC.

This sequence joins TRBV3-1 (or the pseudogene TRBV3-2) and TRBJ2-5; tentatively, D is TRBD1 (6 bases). CDR1 is LGHDT and CDR2 is YNNKEL in the germline V gene (reference sequence). Trimming pared 4 bases from V and 2 bases from J, leaving 8 bases between. The CDR3 is 13 amino acids. CDR3 bases: TGTGCCAGCAGCCGAGGGGGACAAGAGACCCAGTACTTC. Amino acid sequence: CASSRGGQETQYF.

A single count supports this clone. The V call is TRBV6-5, the J call TRBJ1-3, with a tentative D call TRBD1 (5 bases). Trimming stripped 7 bases from V and 10 bases from J, with 11 bases between. This CDR3 spans 11 amino acids. CDR1 and CDR2 (germline): MNHEY, SVGAGI. CDR3 nucleotides: TGTGCCAGCACCCGGGGGGGGACCATATATTTT. It yields the protein CASTRGGTIYF.

This chain joins TRBV5-1 and TRBJ2-2; 9 bases line up with TRBD1. The germline V gene encodes CDR1 SGHRS and CDR2 YFSETQ. The CDR3 runs 16 residues. V lost 2 bases to trimming and J lost 5 bases; unmatched junction nucleotides: 7. The CDR3 spells CASSLTTGGSTGELFF. As DNA, the CDR3 is TGCGCCAGCAGCTTAACGACAGGGGGTTCAACCGGGGAGCTGTTTTTT. The full variable domain, in which reference TRBV5-1 and TRBJ2-2 provide the parts outside the CDR3, is KAGVTQTPRYLIKTRGQQVTLSCSPISGHRSVSWYQQTPGQGLQFLFEYFSETQRNKGNFPGRFSGRQFSNSRSEMNVSTLELGDSALYLCASSLTTGGSTGELFFGEGSRLTVL.

The chain has TRBV19 and TRBJ1-2, with 9 positions matching TRBD1. Germline assignment: CDR1 LNHDA and CDR2 SQIVND (reference sequence). Trimming at V came to 3 bases and at J to 4 bases, leaving 3 bases not matched to a gene. CDR3 size: 14 residues. For the CDR3, the DNA is TGTGCCAGTAGTATCTCGGACAGGGGCTATGGCTACACCTTC. Translation: CASSISDRGYGYTF.

V gene TRBV5-1 combines with J gene TRBJ1-2, with 9 bases matching TRBD1. This CDR3 is built from 15 residues. The V gene end was trimmed by 2 bases and the J gene end by 0 bases; junction bases not matched to a gene: 2. CDR1 and CDR2 (germline): SGHRS, YFSETQ. The CDR3 loop is CASSFDRGSNYGYTF. The DNA for the CDR3 is TGCGCCAGCAGCTTCGACAGGGGGTCTAACTATGGCTACACCTTC.

The chain is built from TRBV9 and TRBJ1-6; D not certain. The ends were cut back, 0 bases at V and 5 bases at J, with 9 bases in the middle. Germline-derived CDR1 and CDR2 are SGDLS and YYNGEE. The CDR3 covers 15 residues. CDR3 sequence: CASSVDQLNNSPLHF. In DNA form, the CDR3 reads TGTGCCAGCAGCGTAGATCAACTGAATAATTCACCCCTCCACTTT. Based on the CDR3 plus reference TRBV9 and TRBJ1-6, the full variable domain is DSGVTQTPKHLITATGQRVTLRCSPRSGDLSVYWYQQSLDQGLQFLIQYYNGEERAKGNILERFSAQQFPDLHSELNLSSLELGDSALYFCASSVDQLNNSPLHFGNGTRLTVT.

The V gene is TRBV9, the J gene TRBJ2-7, with 9 bases lining up with TRBD1. CDR1 and CDR2 (germline): SGDLS, YYNGEE. CDR3 length: 14 amino acids. The junction had 4 bases not matched to a gene; V was cut back by 4 bases and J by 2 bases. For the CDR3, the DNA is TGTGCCAGCAGCAGACGGGACAGGGCCTACGAGCAGTACTTC. Protein: CASSRRDRAYEQYF.

The chain employs TRBV3-1 (or the pseudogene TRBV3-2) and TRBJ2-5; D may be TRBD2 (5 bases). The V end lost 0 bases, the J end lost 0 bases, and 11 bases lay between the germline ends. This CDR3 contains 16 residues. Germline V lookup: CDR1 LGHDT, CDR2 YNNKEL (reference sequence). Written as DNA, the CDR3 is TGTGCCAGCAGCCAAGATTTCGGGAAATACCAAGAGACCCAGTACTTC. It is translated as CASSQDFGKYQETQYF.

The V call is TRBV19, the J call TRBJ1-2, with D perhaps matching TRBD1 (5 bases). The V end was cut by 8 bases, the J end by 5 bases, with 18 bases between. CDR3 length equals 14 residues. The germline V gene encodes CDR1 LNHDA and CDR2 SQIVND (reference sequence). CDR3 sequence (DNA): TGTGCCAGTGGGGGGACGCAATCAGGGTATGGCTACACCTTC. Its translation is CASGGTQSGYGYTF.

The J gene is TRBJ2-2, the V gene TRBV19; 8 nucleotides line up with TRBD1. The trim removed 7 bases at V and 3 bases at J, leaving 10 bases unmatched. Germline V CDR1 and CDR2: LNHDA, SQIVND (reference sequence). This CDR3 is built from 16 residues. The DNA of the CDR3 is TGTGCCAGTACCCGAGACAGGGGATATGACACCGGGGAGCTGTTTTTT. It translates to CASTRDRGYDTGELFF.

This chain uses TRBV18 with TRBJ2-1; TRBD2 might be the D (7 bases). CDR3 size: 15 residues. V was pared by 0 bases and J by 4 bases, with 10 bases between. The germline CDR1 and CDR2 sequences are KGHSH and LQKENI. CDR3 protein: CASSPPRGGYNEQFF. The CDR3, as DNA: TGTGCCAGCTCACCACCTAGGGGGGGGTACAATGAGCAGTTCTTC. The variable domain in full, with the rest retrieved from reference TRBV18 and TRBJ2-1, is NAGVMQNPRHLVRRRGQEARLRCSPMKGHSHVYWYRQLPEEGLKFMVYLQKENIIDESGMPKERFSAEFPKEGPSILRIQQVVRGDSAAYFCASSPPRGGYNEQFFGPGTRLTVL.

This clone showed up just once. The gene calls are TRBV5-4 and TRBJ2-7; D is perhaps TRBD2 (6 bases). The germline V and J ends were trimmed by 2 bases and 6 bases, with 18 bases remaining between them. This CDR3 comprises 15 residues. Germline V gives CDR1 SGHNT, CDR2 YYREEE (reference sequence). The CDR3 reads CASSFGSGWRGEQYF. CDR3 sequence (DNA): TGTGCCAGCAGCTTCGGGAGCGGGTGGCGTGGCGAGCAGTACTTC. Full variable domain (missing parts from reference TRBV5-4 and TRBJ2-7): ETGVTQSPTHLIKTRGQQVTLRCSSQSGHNTVSWYQQALGQGPQFIFQYYREEENGRGNFPPRFSGLQFPNYSSELNVNALELDDSALYLCASSFGSGWRGEQYFGPGTRLTVT.

Details on this clone: Its ends do not fully match the called genes, so a read error is possible. The chain combines TRBV7-3 with TRBJ1-2; 12 bases map to TRBD1. This CDR3 comprises 13 residues. In germline, CDR1 is SGHTA, CDR2 FQGTGA. CDR3 bases: TGTGCCAGCAGCCCGGGACAGGGGGCTTTCTGGGCCTTC. This translates into CASSPGQGAFWAF.